This T cell receptor beta chain derives from a study of blood T cell repertoires in COVID-19. V was shortened by 6 bases and J by 7 bases, with 19 bases between the two germline ends. The germline V gene has CDR1 MNHNY and CDR2 SVGAGI (reference sequence). CDR3 size: 16 residues. TCRdb's table, derived via immunoSEQ multiplex PCR, lists solely in-frame clones and lacks some. The sample lists 140,000 to 150,000 clones; approximately 85% were seen once. The TCR sequence derives from a woman aged 55-70 years with COVID-19, enrolled during active disease. Sequenced material: peripheral blood. V gene TRBV6-6 combines with J gene TRBJ1-6; D is possibly TRBD1 (6 bases). CDR3 sequence (DNA): TGTGCCAGCAGCACAATCTTACAGGGCGACAATTCACCCCTCCACTTT. This translates into CASSTILQGDNSPLHF.